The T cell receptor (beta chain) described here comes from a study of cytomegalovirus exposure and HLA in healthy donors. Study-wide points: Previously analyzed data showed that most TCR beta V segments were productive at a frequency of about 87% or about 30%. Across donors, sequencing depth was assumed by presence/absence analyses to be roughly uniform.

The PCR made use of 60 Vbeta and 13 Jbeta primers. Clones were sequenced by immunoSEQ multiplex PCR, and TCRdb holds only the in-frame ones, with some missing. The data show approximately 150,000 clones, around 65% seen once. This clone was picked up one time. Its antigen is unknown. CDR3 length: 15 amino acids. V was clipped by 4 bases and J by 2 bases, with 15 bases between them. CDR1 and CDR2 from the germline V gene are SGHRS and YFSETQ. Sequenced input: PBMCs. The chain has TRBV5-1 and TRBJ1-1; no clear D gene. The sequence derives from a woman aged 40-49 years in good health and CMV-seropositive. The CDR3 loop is CASSPPKAINTEAFF. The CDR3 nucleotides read TGCGCCAGCAGCCCCCCCAAAGCCATTAACACTGAAGCTTTCTTT.